This TCR beta chain comes out of a study of neurological immune-mediated disorders. Study conclusions and caveats: No expanded-clone CDR3 amino acid sequence recurred across subjects, suggesting private TCR-beta repertoires. A possible signature appeared as one related-CDR3 cluster, in which phylogenetic grouping placed the repertoires of 18 of 34 multiple sclerosis patients. The most TCR clonal expansion was seen in HTLV-1-associated myelopathy, whereas the least was seen in multiple sclerosis, below the level in healthy controls.

This clonotype was found many times. What it binds is unknown. The cDNA was produced through 5'RACE with 10-nucleotide random UMIs. One entry per CDR3 protein results from TCRdb running MiXCR on the 5' RACE reads. The sample has 55,000 to 75,000 distinct CDR3 sequences, about 2.5% seen once; the top ten hold 3%. The length of the CDR3 is 14 residues. The germline gives CDR1 SGHRS, CDR2 YFSETQ. V dropped 0 bases and J dropped 0 bases, with 6 bases sitting between them. This receptor was obtained from a man aged 50 or older with multiple sclerosis. The specimen was PBMCs. The chain is built from TRBV5-1 and TRBJ1-1; D is unresolved. The CDR3 nucleotides read TGCGCCAGCAGCTTGGAACAGATGAACACTGAAGCTTTCTTT. Translating it yields CASSLEQMNTEAFF.